This TCR beta chain emerged from a study of CD8 T cells in Susac syndrome. It was with random hexamers that about 0.45 to 1 ug RNA was reverse transcribed. TCRdb called the immunoSEQ multiplex PCR reads again in MiXCR, with one record for every CDR3 protein. This sample has roughly 200,000 distinct CDR3 sequences, with around 95% found just once. Germline-derived CDR1 and CDR2 are SGDLS and YYNGEE. Trimming removed 4 bases at V and 3 bases at J, with 11 bases between. The CDR3 has 14 amino acids. This clonotype appeared a single time. Sequenced: CD4+ T cells from PBMCs. V gene TRBV9 combines with J gene TRBJ2-1, with TRBD1 as a possible D gene (5 bases). The receptor was isolated from a human donor with multiple sclerosis. CDR3 in DNA: TGTGCCAGCAGCTCGAACAGGTACTACAATGAGCAGTTCTTC. Translated, it gives CASSSNRYYNEQFF.